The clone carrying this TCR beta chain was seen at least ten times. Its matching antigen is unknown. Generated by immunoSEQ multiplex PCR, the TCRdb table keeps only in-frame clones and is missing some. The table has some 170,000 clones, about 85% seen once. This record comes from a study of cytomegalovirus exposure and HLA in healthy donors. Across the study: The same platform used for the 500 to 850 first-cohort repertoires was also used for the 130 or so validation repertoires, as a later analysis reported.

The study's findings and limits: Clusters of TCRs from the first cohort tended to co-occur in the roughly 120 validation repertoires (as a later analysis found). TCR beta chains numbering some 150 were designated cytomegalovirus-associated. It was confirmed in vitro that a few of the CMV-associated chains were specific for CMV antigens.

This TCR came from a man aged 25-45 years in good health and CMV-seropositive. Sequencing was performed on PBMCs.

CDR3 nucleotide sequence: TGTGCTAGTGGCACCGGGACAGAAAAGGGCGAGCAGTACTTC. It yields the protein CASGTGTEKGEQYF. The gene calls are TRBV12-5 and TRBJ2-7; 7 bases line up with TRBD1. CDR1 and CDR2 (germline): LGHNT, FRNRAP. The CDR3 is made up of 14 amino acids. V was pared by 6 bases and J by 6 bases, with 11 bases of the junction left unmatched.